Listed here is a single TCR beta chain. Original processing notes: Quantification of nucleated cells was approximated via reference gene primer amplification. Assay used: immunoSEQ multiplex PCR; TCRdb lists only in-frame clones, some missing. V and J calls and clone size are those listed in that table; D and trimming were worked out from the DNA. The table lists hundreds of thousands of clones, roughly 90% of them singletons. This entry comes from a study of blood T cell repertoires in COVID-19. As for the study in general: Specimens from acute and convalescent COVID-19 originated in the United States, Italy and Spain.

There are 15 residues in the CDR3. V gave up 3 bases and J gave up 2 bases, with 12 bases separating them. Germline CDR1 SGDLS, CDR2 YYNGEE. The study assigned cohorts using participant-reported clinical history. Two negative PCRs, clearance, or symptom resolution characterized the recovered Cohort 3 donors. The sequence was collected from a man in his sixties who had recovered from COVID-19. The V call is TRBV9, the J call TRBJ2-1; the D gene is possibly TRBD1 (6 bases). Sequencing input: PBMCs or T cells enriched from blood (not recorded which). The CDR3: CASSGLGGPYNEQFF. Here the CDR3 DNA reads TGTGCCAGCAGCGGGCTTGGGGGCCCCTACAATGAGCAGTTCTTC. The full variable domain, its missing parts supplied by reference TRBV9 and TRBJ2-1, is DSGVTQTPKHLITATGQRVTLRCSPRSGDLSVYWYQQSLDQGLQFLIQYYNGEERAKGNILERFSAQQFPDLHSELNLSSLELGDSALYFCASSGLGGPYNEQFFGPGTRLTVL.